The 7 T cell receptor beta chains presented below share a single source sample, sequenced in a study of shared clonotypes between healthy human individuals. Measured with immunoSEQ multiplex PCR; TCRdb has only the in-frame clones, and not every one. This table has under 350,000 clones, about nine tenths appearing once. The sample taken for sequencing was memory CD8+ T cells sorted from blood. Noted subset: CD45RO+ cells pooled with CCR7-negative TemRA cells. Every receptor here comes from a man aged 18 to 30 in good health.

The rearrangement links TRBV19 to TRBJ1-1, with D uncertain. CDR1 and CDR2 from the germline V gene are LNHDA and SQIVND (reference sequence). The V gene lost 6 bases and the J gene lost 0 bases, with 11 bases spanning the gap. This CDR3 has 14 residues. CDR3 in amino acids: CASSHLGVNTEAFF. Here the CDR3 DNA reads TGTGCCAGTAGCCACTTGGGCGTGAACACTGAAGCTTTCTTT. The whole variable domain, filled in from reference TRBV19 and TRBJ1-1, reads DGGITQSPKYLFRKEGQNVTLSCEQNLNHDAMYWYRQDPGQGLRLIYYSQIVNDFQKGDIAEGYSVSREKKESFPLTVTSAQKNPTAFYLCASSHLGVNTEAFFGQGTRLTVV.

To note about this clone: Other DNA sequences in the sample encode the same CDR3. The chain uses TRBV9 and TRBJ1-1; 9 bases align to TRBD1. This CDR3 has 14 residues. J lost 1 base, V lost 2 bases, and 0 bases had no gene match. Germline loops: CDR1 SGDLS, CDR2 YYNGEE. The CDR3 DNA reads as TGTGCCAGCAGCGTGGGACAGGGGAACACTGAAGCTTTCTTT. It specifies CASSVGQGNTEAFF.

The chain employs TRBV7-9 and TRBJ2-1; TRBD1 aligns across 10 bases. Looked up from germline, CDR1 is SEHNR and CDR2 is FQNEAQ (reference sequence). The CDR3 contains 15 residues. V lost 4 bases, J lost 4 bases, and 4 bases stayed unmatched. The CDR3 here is CASSSGQGMYNEQFF. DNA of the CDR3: TGTGCCAGCAGCTCGGGACAGGGGATGTACAATGAGCAGTTCTTC.

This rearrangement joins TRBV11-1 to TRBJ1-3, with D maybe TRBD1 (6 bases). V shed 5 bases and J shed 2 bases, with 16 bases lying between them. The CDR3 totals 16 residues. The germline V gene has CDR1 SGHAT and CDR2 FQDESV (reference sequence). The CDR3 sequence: CASSDTGIPPGNTIYF. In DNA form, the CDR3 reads TGTGCCAGCAGCGATACAGGGATCCCTCCTGGAAACACCATATATTTT.

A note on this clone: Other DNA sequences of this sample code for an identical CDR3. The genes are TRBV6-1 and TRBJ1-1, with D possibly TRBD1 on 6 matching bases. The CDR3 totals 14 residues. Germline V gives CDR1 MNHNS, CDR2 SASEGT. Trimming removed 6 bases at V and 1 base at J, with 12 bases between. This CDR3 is CASSEQGANTEAFF. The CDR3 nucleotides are TGTGCCAGCAGCGAACAGGGAGCGAACACTGAAGCTTTCTTT.

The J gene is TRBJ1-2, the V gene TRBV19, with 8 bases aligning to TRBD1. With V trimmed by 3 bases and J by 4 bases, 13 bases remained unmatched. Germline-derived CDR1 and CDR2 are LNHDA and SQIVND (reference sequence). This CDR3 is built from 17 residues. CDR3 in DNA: TGTGCCAGTAGTATTCCGGGACAGGACCTACTTGGCTATGGCTACACCTTC. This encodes CASSIPGQDLLGYGYTF. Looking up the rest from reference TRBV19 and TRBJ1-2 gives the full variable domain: DGGITQSPKYLFRKEGQNVTLSCEQNLNHDAMYWYRQDPGQGLRLIYYSQIVNDFQKGDIAEGYSVSREKKESFPLTVTSAQKNPTAFYLCASSIPGQDLLGYGYTFGSGTRLTVV.

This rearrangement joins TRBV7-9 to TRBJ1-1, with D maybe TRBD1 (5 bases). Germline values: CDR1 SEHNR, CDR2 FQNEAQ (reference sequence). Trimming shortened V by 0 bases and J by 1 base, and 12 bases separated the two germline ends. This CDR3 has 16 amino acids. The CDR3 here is CASSLAGGVRNTEAFF. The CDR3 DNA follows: TGTGCCAGCAGCTTAGCGGGAGGGGTTAGGAACACTGAAGCTTTCTTT.